This T cell receptor beta chain is drawn from a study of a mutant IDH1 vaccine in newly diagnosed glioma. Study as a whole: Treated patients comprised 62.5% males and about 38% females, mean age approximately 38 years. Findings of the study overall: Patients mounted vaccine-induced immune responses in 93.3% of cases.

Sample time point: baseline, week 1 (first vaccination visit). Sample treatment: pre-vaccination baseline after standard-of-care therapy. On this clone: Its antigen is as yet unknown.

The method was immunoSEQ multiplex PCR; TCRdb's version includes in-frame clones alone and lacks a portion of them. The sample includes 90,000 to 100,000 clones, roughly 90% of them seen just once. V gave up 3 bases and J gave up 0 bases, with 9 bases separating them. Germline V gene lookup returns CDR1 SGHTA and CDR2 FQGTGA. There are 16 residues in the CDR3. The rearrangement links TRBV7-3 to TRBJ2-6; D unresolved. This clonotype originated in a woman in her forties or fifties with glioma. The sequences come from PBMCs, collected from a glioma patient treated with radiotherapy, temozolomide or both. CDR3 DNA sequence: TGTGCCAGCAGCTTGCCCGGAATCTCTGGGGCCAACGTCCTGACTTTC. Translating gives CASSLPGISGANVLTF.